This T cell receptor beta chain was captured by sequencing in a study of cytomegalovirus exposure and HLA in healthy donors. The CDR3 has 15 residues. Germline V CDR1 and CDR2: SNHLY, FYNNEI. V lost 0 bases, J lost 1 base, and 9 bases lay in between. Profiled with immunoSEQ multiplex PCR; TCRdb holds only in-frame clones, not every one. The sample lists 55,000 to 80,000 clones, 85% to 95% seen once, with approximately 6.8% in the top ten. The material sequenced was PBMCs. This TCR derives from a young woman in good health and CMV-seropositive. The chain joins TRBV2 to TRBJ1-1; no definite D call. In DNA, the CDR3 is TGTGCCAGCAGTGAAGCGGGAGGGCGGAACACTGAAGCTTTCTTT. Translating it yields CASSEAGGRNTEAFF.